The 20 T cell receptor beta chains below were found in one sample sequenced in a study of blood T cell repertoires in COVID-19. This table comes from immunoSEQ multiplex PCR, and its TCRdb copy is limited to in-frame clones, with some not included. The repertoire holds around 140,000 clones, 84% seen once, with approximately 40% in the top ten. Material: peripheral blood. These TCRs come from a human donor in a cohort sampled during active COVID-19.

This chain uses TRBV5-4 with TRBJ1-3; no clear D. Trimming took 0 bases from V and 4 from J, leaving 8 bases between them. This CDR3 region has 14 residues. Looked up from germline, CDR1 is SGHNT and CDR2 is YYREEE (reference sequence). The CDR3 DNA reads TGTGCCAGCAGCTTGGCTGGGCTCGGAAACACCATATATTTT. Amino acid sequence: CASSLAGLGNTIYF.

CDR3 coding DNA: TGTGCCAGCAGCCCAGGCATCCTCGGAACTAATGAAAAACTGTTTTTT. This encodes CASSPGILGTNEKLFF. V gene TRBV5-6 combines with J gene TRBJ1-4; D is unclear. Trimming took off 4 bases at V and 1 base at J, with 14 bases between the two ends. There are 16 residues in the CDR3. Per germline, CDR1 SGHDT and CDR2 YYEEEE.

This clone was counted a single time. The chain employs TRBV5-1 and TRBJ1-4, with a weak D call TRBD1 (6 bases). The germline V gene has CDR1 SGHRS and CDR2 YFSETQ. Trimming shortened V by 4 bases and J by 5 bases, and 15 bases separated the two germline ends. The CDR3 is 15 residues long. In nucleotides, the CDR3 is TGCGCCAGCAGCCTACCGGACAGCCAAAATGAAAAACTGTTTTTT. It encodes CASSLPDSQNEKLFF. The full variable domain, with the rest looked up from reference TRBV5-1 and TRBJ1-4, is KAGVTQTPRYLIKTRGQQVTLSCSPISGHRSVSWYQQTPGQGLQFLFEYFSETQRNKGNFPGRFSGRQFSNSRSEMNVSTLELGDSALYLCASSLPDSQNEKLFFGSGTQLSVL.

The chain employs TRBV30 and TRBJ2-1; D is ambiguous. The CDR3 totals 11 residues. Germline V gives CDR1 GTSNPN, CDR2 SVGIG (reference sequence). The V gene lost 2 bases and the J gene lost 6 bases, with 5 bases spanning the gap. CDR3 loop: CAWSFINEQFF. CDR3 nucleotides: TGTGCCTGGAGTTTCATCAATGAGCAGTTCTTC.

Here the CDR3 DNA reads TGTGCCAGCAGTTTAAACAGGGGGGACTATGGCTACACCTTC. The encoded protein is CASSLNRGDYGYTF. V is TRBV27 and J is TRBJ1-2, with 8 nucleotides matching TRBD1. Germline V gives CDR1 MNHEY, CDR2 SMNVEV (reference sequence). The CDR3 loop spans 14 amino acids. J gave up 3 bases and V 2 bases, and 2 bases lay outside the gene matches.

This clone was recorded only once. This rearrangement joins TRBV29-1 to TRBJ2-1, with 7 bases aligning to TRBD2. This CDR3 is 14 amino acids long. The junction had 3 bases not matched to a gene; V was cut back by 4 bases and J by 0 bases. CDR1 and CDR2 from the germline V gene are SQVTM and ANQGSEA. In nucleotides, the CDR3 is TGCAGCGTTGGGCGGGGGAGCTCCTACAATGAGCAGTTCTTC. Translation: CSVGRGSSYNEQFF.

The chain links TRBV6-2 or TRBV6-3 to TRBJ2-7, with 8 bases that match TRBD1. The V segment lost 2 bases and the J segment 1 base; nucleotides outside the gene matches: 7. Germline loops: CDR1 MNHEY, CDR2 SVGEGT. CDR3 length: 16 residues. DNA of the CDR3: TGTGCCAGCAGTTACGGACAGGGATCCCCTTCCTACGAGCAGTACGTC. The encoded protein is CASSYGQGSPSYEQYV.

This chain uses TRBV10-3 with TRBJ1-5; 10 nucleotides agree with TRBD1. The CDR3 spans 13 residues. The trim removed 8 bases at V and 6 bases at J, leaving 4 bases unmatched. CDR1 and CDR2 (germline): ENHRY, SYGVKD. This CDR3 is CAIGTGDGQPQHF. CDR3 DNA sequence: TGTGCCATCGGGACAGGGGACGGTCAGCCCCAGCATTTT.

CDR3 in DNA: TGTGCCAGCAGCTCATGGGGACAGAGCTCCTACAATGAGCAGTTCTTC. The encoded protein is CASSSWGQSSYNEQFF. The gene calls are TRBV11-2 and TRBJ2-1, with TRBD1 matching 7 bases. The CDR3 extends over 16 amino acids. Unmatched junction bases numbered 6, after V lost 4 bases and J lost 0 bases. Germline V gene lookup returns CDR1 SGHAT and CDR2 FQNNGV.

The chain joins TRBV30 to TRBJ1-3; TRBD1 is a possible D gene (5 bases). Germline CDR1 reads GTSNPN; CDR2 reads SVGIG (reference sequence). The CDR3 contains 16 residues. Trimming shortened V by 2 bases and J by 1 base, and 15 bases separated the two germline ends. The CDR3 loop reads CAWSPTSRGSGNTIYF. CDR3 nucleotide sequence: TGTGCCTGGAGTCCGACGTCTAGGGGTTCTGGAAACACCATATATTTT. Full variable domain (outside the CDR3, taken from reference TRBV30 and TRBJ1-3): SQTIHQWPATLVQPVGSPLSLECTVEGTSNPNLYWYRQAAGRGLQLLFYSVGIGQISSEVPQNLSASRPQDRQFILSSKKLLLSDSGFYLCAWSPTSRGSGNTIYFGEGSWLTVV.

This clone was observed a few times. The chain combines TRBV5-4 with TRBJ2-2; D ambiguous. The CDR3 is 16 residues long. The germline V and J ends were trimmed by 0 bases and 2 bases, with 11 bases remaining between them. Per the germline V gene, CDR1 is SGHNT and CDR2 is YYREEE (reference sequence). The CDR3 spells CASSLDAAGNTGELFF. DNA of the CDR3: TGTGCCAGCAGCTTGGATGCTGCAGGTAACACCGGGGAGCTGTTTTTT.

The chain combines TRBV19 with TRBJ2-2, with 11 bases fitting TRBD1. The ends lost 4 bases at V and 7 bases at J; junction bases unmatched: 5. In germline, CDR1 is LNHDA, CDR2 SQIVND (reference sequence). The CDR3 has 15 residues. This CDR3 reads CASSRSDRGHGELFF. In DNA, the CDR3 is TGTGCCAGTAGTAGGTCGGACAGGGGGCACGGGGAGCTGTTTTTT.

As to this clone: An end of the junction differs from the germline gene, which may be a read error. The V gene is TRBV3-1 (or the pseudogene TRBV3-2), the J gene TRBJ2-1; D gene ambiguous. Per germline, CDR1 LGHDT and CDR2 YNNKEL (reference sequence). The CDR3 sequence is 13 residues long. Here the CDR3 reads CASSQDSFNEQFF. Written as DNA, the CDR3 is TGTGCCAGCAGCCAAGACTCCTTCAATGAGCAGTTCTTC.

The gene calls are TRBV3-1 (or the pseudogene TRBV3-2) and TRBJ2-5; D gene ambiguous. Germline CDR1 LGHDT, CDR2 YNNKEL (reference sequence). The V end was cut by 0 bases, the J end by 5 bases, with 13 bases between. The CDR3 has 15 amino acids. CDR3 bases: TGTGCCAGCAGCCAAGATCTGTGGCGAGGTGAGACCCAGTACTTC. Protein sequence: CASSQDLWRGETQYF.

The rearrangement joins TRBV5-6 to TRBJ1-1, with 9 positions matching TRBD1. Per germline, CDR1 SGHDT and CDR2 YYEEEE. J was trimmed by 3 bases and V by 4 bases; bases with no gene match: 16. This CDR3 spans 18 amino acids. The CDR3 sequence: CASSGSGTGYVRYTEAFF. DNA for the CDR3: TGTGCCAGCAGCGGCTCCGGGACAGGGTACGTTCGGTACACTGAAGCTTTCTTT.

V gene TRBV5-4 combines with J gene TRBJ2-1; TRBD2 is a possible D gene (5 bases). The V and J ends lost 4 bases and 7 bases respectively, with 15 bases between them. The CDR3 is 14 amino acids. The germline CDR1 and CDR2 sequences are SGHNT and YYREEE (reference sequence). CDR3 residues: CASSKTLSGNEQFF. CDR3 DNA: TGTGCCAGCAGCAAGACACTTTCGGGGAATGAGCAGTTCTTC.

As for this clone: The junction departs from germline at one end; a sequencing error may be responsible. The chain combines TRBV6-1 with TRBJ2-1, with a tentative D call TRBD2 (5 bases). CDR1 and CDR2 (germline): MNHNS, SASEGT. The CDR3 extends over 15 amino acids. CDR3 in amino acids: CASREGPGYYNEQFF. The CDR3 bases are TGTGCCAGCAGGGAAGGGCCGGGGTACTACAATGAGCAGTTCTTC.

CDR3 loop: CASSLATGAYGYTF. The CDR3 nucleotides are TGTGCCAGCAGCTTAGCGACAGGAGCCTATGGCTACACCTTC. The chain recombines TRBV7-2 with TRBJ1-2; D perhaps matches TRBD1 (6 bases). CDR1 is SGHTA and CDR2 is FQGNSA in the germline V gene. The CDR3 runs to 14 residues. Trimming took 0 bases from V and 4 from J, leaving 9 bases between them.

V usage is TRBV7-2 and J usage is TRBJ2-7; D perhaps matches TRBD1 (6 bases). The CDR3 consists of 13 residues. Trimming pared 3 bases from V and 1 base from J, leaving 7 bases between. In germline, CDR1 is SGHTA, CDR2 FQGNSA. CDR3 residues: CASSFGQSYEQYF. Written as DNA, the CDR3 is TGTGCCAGCAGCTTCGGACAGTCCTACGAGCAGTACTTC.

This chain connects TRBV5-4 to TRBJ2-2; D possibly corresponds to TRBD2 (5 bases). CDR3 length equals 13 residues. The germline V gene has CDR1 SGHNT and CDR2 YYREEE (reference sequence). Trimming removed 2 bases from V and 5 bases from J, with 7 bases in between. The CDR3, as DNA: TGTGCCAGCAGCTTAAGACTAACCGGGGAGCTGTTTTTT. Translation gives CASSLRLTGELFF.